One sample yielded the 5 T cell receptor beta chains listed below, sequenced in a study of T cells in Graves' hyperthyroidism and ophthalmopathy. The TCR beta CDR3 regions underwent amplification using RNA transcripts as the source. Initially, a first-round RT-PCR of the TCR CDR3 employed the HTBI primer set. Via MiXCR, TCRdb re-called the multiplex PCR reads, giving one row per CDR3 protein. The sample records under 400,000 distinct CDR3 sequences, around a sixth being singletons. The sequenced sample was blood. These TCRs come from a woman between 50 and 59 years old with Graves' hyperthyroidism.

This clonotype was recorded many times. The J gene is TRBJ2-3, the V gene TRBV20-1; D remains ambiguous. The V end lost 0 bases, the J end lost 1 base, and 14 bases lay between the germline ends. Looked up from germline, CDR1 is DFQATT and CDR2 is SNEGSKA (reference sequence). The CDR3 runs 16 residues. CDR3 DNA: TGCAGTGCTAGAGATCCGGAAGGCGACGGCACAGATACGCAGTATTTT. This sequence encodes CSARDPEGDGTDTQYF.

In this sample, this clonotype turned up many times. The chain carries TRBV28 and TRBJ2-5; no definite D call. Germline V gene sequence: CDR1 MDHEN, CDR2 SYDVKM. This CDR3 has 11 residues. The V end lost 3 bases, the J end lost 5 bases, and 4 bases lay between the germline ends. CDR3 DNA: TGTGCCAGCAGTTTTGTTGAGACCCAGTACTTC. Protein sequence: CASSFVETQYF.

The CDR3 reads CASGTRGIVKLFF. CDR3 coding DNA: TGTGCCAGCGGGACAAGGGGGATTGTAAAACTGTTTTTT. The V call is TRBV6-1, the J call TRBJ1-4, with D possibly matching TRBD1 (6 bases). Trimming shortened V by 8 bases and J by 10 bases, and 17 bases separated the two germline ends. Per germline, CDR1 MNHNS and CDR2 SASEGT. The CDR3 spans 13 residues.

This clonotype was found a few times. The chain carries TRBV2 and TRBJ2-2, with D possibly called TRBD1 or TRBD2 (5 bases each). Germline CDR1 SNHLY, CDR2 FYNNEI. The V end lost 4 bases, the J end lost 8 bases, and 20 bases lay between the germline ends. CDR3 length: 16 residues. The CDR3 DNA sequence: TGTGCCAGCAGTGTTGAGGGGCCTCCGACTCCGGGGGAGCTGTTTTTT. It encodes CASSVEGPPTPGELFF.

The chain combines TRBV9 with TRBJ2-5, with 7 bases matching TRBD2. The CDR3 spans 16 residues. Per the germline V gene, CDR1 is SGDLS and CDR2 is YYNGEE. The junction had 6 bases not matched to a gene; V was cut back by 0 bases and J by 1 base. CDR3 coding DNA: TGTGCCAGCAGCGTAGGCAGCGGGGCCCCCCAAGAGACCCAGTACTTC. Its protein product is CASSVGSGAPQETQYF. Combining the CDR3 with reference TRBV9 and TRBJ2-5 gives the whole variable domain DSGVTQTPKHLITATGQRVTLRCSPRSGDLSVYWYQQSLDQGLQFLIQYYNGEERAKGNILERFSAQQFPDLHSELNLSSLELGDSALYFCASSVGSGAPQETQYFGPGTRLLVL.